This T cell receptor beta chain stems from a study of T cell repertoires in aging, cancer and after chemotherapy. Whole-study context: Healthy donor repertoires were recorded over several months to years and showed clear clonal overlap. Some 10 million TCR reads were in the whole dataset.

About this clonotype itself: Its antigen is still unknown.

Germline V gene sequence: CDR1 MNHNS, CDR2 SASEGT. The CDR3 is 16 amino acids. The V and J ends lost 6 bases and 3 bases, in that order; junction bases with no gene match: 9. Multiplex touch-down PCR with TRB-A/B primers amplified rearranged V-D-J TRB sequences. A single record per CDR3 protein comes from TCRdb applying MiXCR to the multiplex PCR reads. The table lists about 6,300 distinct CDR3 sequences, over 30% of them singletons. Study conclusions and caveats: Rebound thymic output was suggested by rising median generation probability during chemotherapy in each cancer cohort.

The template was genomic DNA from peripheral blood, not RNA. This TCR was sampled from a human donor in good health. The sequenced sample consisted of blood. V is TRBV6-1 and J is TRBJ2-3; TRBD2 aligns across 10 bases. For the CDR3, the DNA is TGTGCCAGCAGCCAAGCGGGGGGGCCGGGAACAGATACGCAGTATTTT. Translated, it gives CASSQAGGPGTDTQYF.